This section outlines one T cell receptor beta chain sequence together with its context. The data are from a study of cytomegalovirus exposure and HLA in healthy donors. A multiplex PCR was run with 60 Vbeta primers and 13 Jbeta primers. Libraries were prepared by immunoSEQ multiplex PCR; TCRdb keeps only in-frame clonotypes and omits some of them. The sample has 110,000 or so clones, approximately 70% seen once. Germline values: CDR1 SGDLS, CDR2 YYNGEE. The CDR3 contains 14 residues. V lost 0 bases to trimming and J lost 2 bases, with 7 bases between them. Sequencing was performed on PBMCs. This chain connects TRBV9 to TRBJ2-3, with D uncertain. The sequence was obtained from a woman aged 70-85 years in good health and CMV-seropositive. CDR3 sequence reads: CASSVGVATDTQYF. For the CDR3, the DNA is TGTGCCAGCAGCGTAGGCGTAGCCACAGATACGCAGTATTTT.